The 17 T cell receptor beta chains in this list originate from one sample, sequenced in a study of spatial heterogeneity in lung cancer. From the 5' RACE reads, TCRdb called clonotypes with MiXCR, one entry per CDR3 protein. The sample consists of around 27,000 distinct CDR3 sequences, 4.5% to 7.5% of them appearing once. This sample's time point: blood at routine non-recurrence follow-up after resection. Whole RNA was taken from tumor, nontumor lung or frozen PBMC; it was then sequenced unsorted. Specimen: PBMCs, collected at follow-up. These receptors all stem from a male donor with early-stage non-small cell lung cancer.

In this sample, this clonotype turned up many times. The genes are TRBV18 and TRBJ1-3; no definite D call. Germline V gene data show CDR1 as KGHSH and CDR2 as LQKENI. Deletions cut 1 base from V and 4 bases from J, with 8 bases between. The CDR3 sequence is 14 residues long. In DNA form, the CDR3 reads TGTGCCAGCTCACCACAGGAATCCGGAAACACCATATATTTT. Translated: CASSPQESGNTIYF.

This clonotype was recorded at least ten times. The rearrangement uses TRBV10-3 and TRBJ2-7; unclear D gene. CDR3 size: 12 residues. Germline V gives CDR1 ENHRY, CDR2 SYGVKD. With 0 bases removed from V and 2 bases from J, the gap between germline ends came to 2 bases. CDR3 residues: CAISESAYEQYV. CDR3 DNA sequence: TGTGCCATCAGTGAGTCGGCCTACGAGCAGTACGTC.

J is TRBJ2-3 and V is TRBV20-1, with TRBD1 identical over 8 bases. Germline assignment: CDR1 DFQATT and CDR2 SNEGSKA (reference sequence). This CDR3 is built from 14 residues. Trimming took 3 bases from V and 0 from J; bases not matched to a gene: 2. The CDR3 region is CSASGTGSTDTQYF. Here the CDR3 DNA reads TGCAGTGCTAGTGGGACAGGAAGCACAGATACGCAGTATTTT.

This clonotype rates as medium-sized (0.01 to 0.1%). The chain recombines TRBV12-3 or TRBV12-4 with TRBJ2-2; no reliable D call. V lost 3 bases to trimming and J lost 7 bases, with 9 bases between them. The CDR3 totals 13 residues. The CDR3 protein is CASSFRINGELFF. The CDR3 DNA follows: TGTGCCAGCAGTTTCCGTATTAACGGGGAGCTGTTTTTT.

This clonotype was seen more than once but under ten times. V usage is TRBV7-9 and J usage is TRBJ2-1; 10 bases are shared with TRBD2. This CDR3 region has 16 residues. V shed 6 bases, J shed 6 bases, and the junction held 11 bases outside the gene matches. CDR1 and CDR2 from the germline V gene are SEHNR and FQNEAQ (reference sequence). This CDR3 reads CASRETGTSVGNEQFF. In nucleotides, the CDR3 is TGTGCCAGCAGAGAAACCGGGACTAGCGTAGGCAATGAGCAGTTCTTC.

This clonotype was seen repeatedly, ten times or more. This chain connects TRBV28 to TRBJ1-1, with 12 positions matching TRBD1. The CDR3 is made up of 14 amino acids. The germline V gene encodes CDR1 MDHEN and CDR2 SYDVKM. With 5 bases clipped from V and 10 bases from J, the junction kept 8 bases outside the gene matches. CDR3 DNA: TGTGCCAGCAGTCTCCCGGGACAGGGGGCGGGAGCTTTCTTT. This sequence encodes CASSLPGQGAGAFF. Together with reference TRBV28 and TRBJ1-1, the CDR3 gives the full variable domain: DVKVTQSSRYLVKRTGEKVFLECVQDMDHENMFWYRQDPGLGLRLIYFSYDVKMKEKGDIPEGYSVSREKKERFSLILESASTNQTSMYLCASSLPGQGAGAFFGQGTRLTVV.

This clonotype occurred many times. V and J are TRBV3-1 and TRBJ2-5; 10 nucleotides agree with TRBD2. Trimming took 2 bases from V and 5 from J; bases not matched to a gene: 8. Germline lookup yields CDR1 LGHDT and CDR2 YNNKEL (reference sequence). The CDR3 is 16 amino acids. CDR3 DNA: TGTGCCAGCAGCCAATTTAGCGGGAGGTTCTTTGAGACCCAGTACTTC. Translating it yields CASSQFSGRFFETQYF.

This clonotype was seen more than once but under ten times. The chain is built from TRBV12-3 or TRBV12-4 and TRBJ2-1, with 9 bases lining up with TRBD2. The length of the CDR3 is 19 residues. The ends lost 1 base at V and 7 bases at J; junction bases unmatched: 17. Here the CDR3 DNA reads TGTGCCAGCAGTTTAGAAGCGGGGGGAAGCGGGAGTATTAGGAATGAGCAGTTCTTC. Amino acids: CASSLEAGGSGSIRNEQFF.

This clonotype occurred many times. The rearrangement joins TRBV6-6 to TRBJ1-5; TRBD1 might be the D (6 bases). In germline, CDR1 is MNHNY, CDR2 SVGAGI (reference sequence). V was clipped by 6 bases and J by 11 bases, with 14 bases between them. The CDR3 loop spans 12 amino acids. The CDR3 DNA reads TGTGCCAGCAGGTCACAGGGTTTAGCCCAGCATTTT. It codes for CASRSQGLAQHF.

The chain links TRBV19 to TRBJ1-5, with 9 bases that match TRBD1. The CDR3 is made up of 15 amino acids. Germline V gene data show CDR1 as LNHDA and CDR2 as SQIVND (reference sequence). Trimming at V came to 6 bases and at J to 7 bases, leaving 10 bases not matched to a gene. This CDR3 reads CASRRDRDVWQPQHF. Here the CDR3 DNA reads TGTGCCAGTAGACGGGACAGGGACGTTTGGCAGCCCCAGCATTTT.

Comments on this clonotype: A much more abundant neighbour one base away suggests this may be a read error. The chain employs TRBV9 and TRBJ2-2; 8 nucleotides line up with TRBD2. This CDR3 comprises 15 residues. CDR1 and CDR2 (germline): SGDLS, YYNGEE. The CDR3: CASSPTSGRGGEPFF. As DNA, the CDR3 is TGTGCCAGCAGCCCCACCAGCGGGAGAGGCGGGGAGCCGTTTTTT.

Many counts were recorded for this clonotype. The chain recombines TRBV25-1 with TRBJ2-1, with D possibly called TRBD1 or TRBD2 (6 bases each). The length of the CDR3 is 13 residues. Trimming took off 2 bases at V and 7 bases at J, with 9 bases between the two ends. Germline assignment: CDR1 MGHDK and CDR2 SYGVNS. The CDR3 region is CASSETGRNEQFF. The DNA of the CDR3 is TGTGCCAGCAGTGAAACAGGGAGGAATGAGCAGTTCTTC.

This clonotype came up many times. The chain uses TRBV27 and TRBJ2-1, with D tentatively TRBD2 (6 bases). Between the trimmed V and J ends, which lost 7 bases and 0 bases, there was a span of 13 bases. Germline V gene sequence: CDR1 MNHEY, CDR2 SMNVEV (reference sequence). There are 15 residues in the CDR3. CDR3 in amino acids: CASKGGGSSYNEQFF. The CDR3 bases are TGTGCCAGCAAGGGAGGCGGAAGCTCCTACAATGAGCAGTTCTTC.

Relative to its sample, this clonotype is medium-sized (0.01 to 0.1%). This chain connects TRBV29-1 to TRBJ2-5; D call uncertain. Trimming stripped 4 bases from V and 2 bases from J, with 17 bases between. CDR3 length: 15 residues. Germline CDR1 SQVTM, CDR2 ANQGSEA. This CDR3 reads CSVGYLGSFQETQYF. In DNA, the CDR3 is TGCAGCGTTGGATATTTGGGATCCTTTCAAGAGACCCAGTACTTC. Drawing the rest from reference TRBV29-1 and TRBJ2-5, the complete variable domain is SAVISQKPSRDICQRGTSLTIQCQVDSQVTMMFWYRQQPGQSLTLIATANQGSEATYESGFVIDKFPISRPNLTFSTLTVSNMSPEDSSIYLCSVGYLGSFQETQYFGPGTRLLVL.

As regards this clonotype: One base away lies a much larger clone, so this may be a sequencing read error. The CDR3 sequence is CASSLGDRGNGKLFF. The CDR3 bases are TGTGCCAGCAGCCTTGGGGACAGGGGAAATGGAAAACTGTTTTTT. The chain has TRBV11-3 and TRBJ1-4; 10 positions agree with TRBD1. The V gene's germline CDR1 is SGHNT and CDR2 YENEEA. CDR3 length: 15 amino acids. Drawing the rest from reference TRBV11-3 and TRBJ1-4, the complete variable domain is EAGVVQSPRYKIIEKKQPVAFWCNPISGHNTLYWYLQNLGQGPELLIRYENEEAVDDSQLPKDRFSAERLKGVDSTLKIQPAELGDSAVYLCASSLGDRGNGKLFFGSGTQLSVL.

This clonotype was recorded at least ten times. The rearrangement links TRBV29-1 to TRBJ2-2; D gene uncertain. Germline values: CDR1 SQVTM, CDR2 ANQGSEA. Trimming took off 0 bases at V and 1 base at J, with 6 bases between the two ends. This CDR3 is 14 amino acids long. The CDR3 sequence is CSVEETGNTGELFF. The CDR3 region has the DNA TGCAGCGTTGAAGAGACGGGGAACACCGGGGAGCTGTTTTTT.

This clonotype was counted at least ten times. The chain links TRBV6-2 or TRBV6-3 to TRBJ2-2; possible D gene TRBD1, 6 bases. CDR3 length: 15 residues. Germline V gives CDR1 MNHEY, CDR2 SVGEGT. V lost 6 bases, J lost 6 bases, and 17 bases lay in between. CDR3 nucleotide sequence: TGTGCCAGCAGGCCCACAGGGAAACGGGCCGGGGAGCTGTTTTTT. It codes for CASRPTGKRAGELFF.